This entry lists 27 T cell receptor beta chains sequenced from one sample in a study of cytomegalovirus exposure and HLA in healthy donors. The PCR was carried out with 60 Vbeta primers and 13 Jbeta primers. The repertoire was sequenced with immunoSEQ multiplex PCR; TCRdb's copy has only in-frame clones and lacks some. Of over 50,000 clones in the sample, more than 70% were seen once. The source material was PBMCs. The receptors come from a man in his fifties or sixties in good health and CMV-seropositive.

The CDR3 here is CASSPIAGDNEQFF. In DNA form, the CDR3 reads TGTGCCAGCAGCCCGATAGCGGGGGACAATGAGCAGTTCTTC. The chain has TRBV7-9 and TRBJ2-1, with TRBD2 identical over 9 bases. The germline V gene has CDR1 SEHNR and CDR2 FQNEAQ (reference sequence). The V segment lost 5 bases and the J segment 5 bases; nucleotides outside the gene matches: 4. The CDR3 has 14 residues.

This chain's CDR3 is CASRAGTLNTEAFF. The CDR3 DNA reads as TGTGCCAGCAGAGCCGGGACACTGAACACTGAAGCTTTCTTT. The rearrangement joins TRBV6-1 to TRBJ1-1, with a tentative D call TRBD1 (6 bases). V lost 6 bases and J lost 0, with 11 bases in between. This CDR3 contains 14 residues. CDR1 and CDR2 (germline): MNHNS, SASEGT.

This chain uses TRBV19 with TRBJ2-5, with TRBD2 identical over 15 bases. This CDR3 contains 16 residues. Unmatched junction bases numbered 6, after V lost 5 bases and J lost 5 bases. Germline CDR1 is LNHDA and CDR2 is SQIVND (reference sequence). CDR3 coding DNA: TGTGCCAGTAGTCGGACTAGCGGGGGGGCAAGGGAGACCCAGTACTTC. This gives the protein CASSRTSGGARETQYF.

The chain uses TRBV11-3 and TRBJ2-7; the match to TRBD1 covers 9 bases. Germline V gene sequence: CDR1 SGHNT, CDR2 YENEEA. Trimming took 3 bases from V and 2 from J; bases not matched to a gene: 8. CDR3 size: 16 residues. CDR3 sequence (DNA): TGTGCCAGCAGCTTTTCCGGGACAGGGCGCCCCTACGAGCAGTACTTC. Encoded protein: CASSFSGTGRPYEQYF.

The rearrangement uses TRBV28 and TRBJ2-7; no clear D. This CDR3 region has 13 residues. Trimming removed 8 bases from V and 2 bases from J, with 13 bases in between. Germline CDR1 is MDHEN and CDR2 is SYDVKM. This chain's CDR3 is CASGIGAAYEQYF. The DNA of the CDR3 is TGTGCCAGCGGAATAGGAGCCGCCTACGAGCAGTACTTC. The full variable domain, rest sourced from reference TRBV28 and TRBJ2-7, is DVKVTQSSRYLVKRTGEKVFLECVQDMDHENMFWYRQDPGLGLRLIYFSYDVKMKEKGDIPEGYSVSREKKERFSLILESASTNQTSMYLCASGIGAAYEQYFGPGTRLTVT.

Turning to this clone: This is likely a read error, given that the CDR3 carries no conserved phenylalanine or tryptophan at its end. The chain recombines TRBV25-1 with TRBJ2-3; 9 bases match TRBD2. Per germline, CDR1 MGHDK and CDR2 SYGVNS. The V and J ends lost 1 base and 5 bases, in that order; junction bases with no gene match: 4. The CDR3 spans 15 residues. DNA of the CDR3: TGTGCCAGCAGTGAATCAGCGGGAGGTGGAGATACGCAGTATTTG. Its translation: CASSESAGGGDTQYL.

This clone was recorded a few times. The chain combines TRBV7-7 with TRBJ2-7; no firm D call. Deletions cut 1 base from V and 2 bases from J, with 9 bases between. Germline CDR1 and CDR2: SSHAT and FNYEAQ (reference sequence). The CDR3 has 14 residues. CDR3 sequence reads: CASSLEPGPYEQYF. Here the CDR3 DNA reads TGTGCCAGCAGCTTAGAGCCAGGTCCCTACGAGCAGTACTTC.

The CDR3 protein is CASSLPGEGRSYGYTF. The CDR3 DNA sequence: TGTGCCAGCAGTTTACCAGGCGAGGGCAGGTCCTATGGCTACACCTTC. The V gene is TRBV28, the J gene TRBJ1-2, with no clear D. The CDR3 is made up of 16 amino acids. CDR1 is MDHEN and CDR2 is SYDVKM in the germline V gene. V shed 2 bases and J shed 4 bases, with 17 bases lying between them.

V gene TRBV6-6 combines with J gene TRBJ2-7; 9 positions agree with TRBD1. Germline trimming cut 7 bases from V and 5 bases from J; bases unmatched to any gene: 12. The CDR3 is 15 residues long. Germline CDR1 reads MNHNY; CDR2 reads SVGAGI (reference sequence). DNA for the CDR3: TGTGCCAGCACCCCTACCGGGACAGGGATACACGAGCAGTACTTC. This codes for CASTPTGTGIHEQYF.

V gene TRBV2 combines with J gene TRBJ2-5; 7 bases line up with TRBD1. Per germline, CDR1 SNHLY and CDR2 FYNNEI. CDR3 length: 14 amino acids. Trimming took 4 bases from V and 0 from J; bases not matched to a gene: 2. The DNA for the CDR3 is TGTGCCAGCAGTGGGGGACAGTACCAAGAGACCCAGTACTTC. This translates into CASSGGQYQETQYF.

V is TRBV6-4 and J is TRBJ2-1; maybe TRBD2 (5 bases). Germline CDR1 MRHNA, CDR2 SNTAGT. Trimming took off 2 bases at V and 5 bases at J, with 16 bases between the two ends. The CDR3 has 16 residues. CDR3 nucleotides: TGTGCCAGCAGTGACCTAGGGCATGGAGGTAACAATGAGCAGTTCTTC. Protein sequence: CASSDLGHGGNNEQFF.

This chain links TRBV10-3 with TRBJ2-3; 14 bases line up with TRBD2. Looked up from germline, CDR1 is ENHRY and CDR2 is SYGVKD. Trimming at V came to 10 bases and at J to 0 bases, leaving 12 bases not matched to a gene. This CDR3 contains 18 residues. The DNA of the CDR3 is TGTGCCAGTCAGACTAGCGGGGGGGATCCTCCTAGCACAGATACGCAGTATTTT. Translating gives CASQTSGGDPPSTDTQYF.

V and J are TRBV6-1 and TRBJ1-2; D is undetermined. V lost 3 bases and J lost 8, with 10 bases in between. From germline, CDR1 is MNHNS and CDR2 SASEGT. CDR3 length equals 12 residues. As DNA, the CDR3 is TGTGCCAGCAGTGAGGACTTGAGGGGCTACACCTTC. Protein product: CASSEDLRGYTF.

This chain links TRBV6-6 with TRBJ2-7; D gene unclear. This CDR3 is built from 12 residues. Germline loops: CDR1 MNHNY, CDR2 SVGAGI (reference sequence). Trimming shortened V by 6 bases and J by 3 bases, and 9 bases separated the two germline ends. The CDR3 DNA follows: TGTGCCAGCAGCGGTCGGAGCTACGAGCAGTACTTC. It yields the protein CASSGRSYEQYF.

The chain recombines TRBV27 with TRBJ2-1, with 8 bases matching TRBD2. The CDR3 covers 15 residues. The V segment lost 5 bases and the J segment 8 bases; nucleotides outside the gene matches: 11. Per the germline V gene, CDR1 is MNHEY and CDR2 is SMNVEV (reference sequence). The CDR3 spells CASSPGTSSVDEQFF. CDR3 sequence (DNA): TGTGCCAGCAGTCCCGGGACTAGTTCCGTCGATGAGCAGTTCTTC.

The chain employs TRBV7-9 and TRBJ2-1, with 7 nucleotides matching TRBD2. The CDR3 sequence is 15 residues long. The germline V gene encodes CDR1 SEHNR and CDR2 FQNEAQ (reference sequence). V was clipped by 3 bases and J by 3 bases; unmatched bases: 5. CDR3 protein: CASSFASGIYNEQFF. CDR3 DNA: TGTGCCAGCAGCTTCGCTAGCGGAATCTACAATGAGCAGTTCTTC.

The V and J genes are TRBV4-1 and TRBJ2-1; D is perhaps TRBD1 (5 bases). Germline lookup yields CDR1 MGHRA and CDR2 YSYEKL. This CDR3 contains 13 residues. The V end was cut by 4 bases, the J end by 7 bases, with 11 bases between. The CDR3 coding sequence is TGCGCCAGCAGCCGTGCCCCAGGGAATGAGCAGTTCTTC. Protein sequence: CASSRAPGNEQFF.

Details on this clone: Distinct nucleotide sequences in the sample also encode this CDR3. This chain links TRBV11-2 with TRBJ2-5; 8 positions agree with TRBD2. Germline loops: CDR1 SGHAT, CDR2 FQNNGV. Trimming took 2 bases from V and 7 from J; bases not matched to a gene: 12. The CDR3 covers 16 residues. CDR3 DNA sequence: TGTGCCAGCAGCTTATCGGCGGGAGGACACCCCGGGACCCAGTACTTC. Amino acids: CASSLSAGGHPGTQYF.

The J gene is TRBJ1-2, the V gene TRBV7-2; 7 nucleotides line up with TRBD1. This CDR3 region has 14 residues. V was pared by 5 bases and J by 0 bases, with 3 bases of the junction left unmatched. CDR1 and CDR2 (germline): SGHTA, FQGNSA. The CDR3 coding sequence is TGTGCCAGCAGCCGGCAGGGGGCTAACTATGGCTACACCTTC. Translated, it gives CASSRQGANYGYTF.

This chain uses TRBV11-1 with TRBJ2-5, with TRBD2 matching 14 bases. The J call is in doubt because the DNA end fits TRBJ2-7 better. The CDR3 consists of 16 residues. Germline V gene sequence: CDR1 SGHAT, CDR2 FQDESV (reference sequence). CDR3 nucleotide sequence: TGTGCCAGCAGCGGGGGGACTAGCGGGAGTTACTACGAGCAGTACTTC. It yields the protein CASSGGTSGSYYEQYF.

The rearrangement uses TRBV27 and TRBJ2-3; D perhaps matches TRBD2 (5 bases). The CDR3 has 14 amino acids. V lost 9 bases and J 0 bases, leaving 13 bases between the germline ends. Looked up from germline, CDR1 is MNHEY and CDR2 is SMNVEV (reference sequence). CDR3 nucleotide sequence: TGTGCCAGTAAACTAGTTTCCAGCACAGATACGCAGTATTTT. Its translation is CASKLVSSTDTQYF.

The genes are TRBV5-1 and TRBJ1-1; possibly TRBD1 for D (5 bases). Germline CDR1 reads SGHRS; CDR2 reads YFSETQ. Trimming cost V 4 bases and J 0 bases, with 13 bases left between them. This CDR3 has 15 residues. CDR3 sequence (DNA): TGCGCCAGCAGCACTTCGACAGCATTGAACACTGAAGCTTTCTTT. Protein sequence: CASSTSTALNTEAFF.

V usage is TRBV27 and J usage is TRBJ1-1, with 10 bases identical to TRBD1. CDR3 length: 16 residues. Germline V gene data show CDR1 as MNHEY and CDR2 as SMNVEV (reference sequence). V lost 7 bases and J lost 5; bases outside the gene matches: 13. Written as DNA, the CDR3 is TGTGCCAGCAATCTAGGCCCTGGGACAGGGGATACTGAAGCTTTCTTT. The encoded protein is CASNLGPGTGDTEAFF.

The DNA for the CDR3 is TGTGCCAGCAGTTGGACAGGGGACGTGGGGCAAGAGACCCAGTACTTC. Its translation is CASSWTGDVGQETQYF. This sequence joins TRBV28 and TRBJ2-5; TRBD1 matches at 9 bases. J gave up 2 bases and V 4 bases, and 8 bases lay outside the gene matches. Germline lookup yields CDR1 MDHEN and CDR2 SYDVKM. This CDR3 comprises 16 residues. Based on the CDR3 plus reference TRBV28 and TRBJ2-5, the full variable domain is DVKVTQSSRYLVKRTGEKVFLECVQDMDHENMFWYRQDPGLGLRLIYFSYDVKMKEKGDIPEGYSVSREKKERFSLILESASTNQTSMYLCASSWTGDVGQETQYFGPGTRLLVL.

This clone appeared a few times. Its ends do not fully match the called genes, so a read error is possible. The chain joins TRBV30 to TRBJ1-1; D is uncertain. The V gene's germline CDR1 is GTSNPN and CDR2 SVGIG (reference sequence). The CDR3 is 14 amino acids. The CDR3 is CAWSAGPGYTEDFF. Written as DNA, the CDR3 is TGTGCCTGGAGCGCGGGCCCGGGGTACACTGAAGATTTCTTT.

The chain has TRBV7-9 and TRBJ2-2, with a weak D call TRBD1 (6 bases). The V gene lost 5 bases and the J gene lost 4 bases, with 17 bases spanning the gap. CDR3 length: 16 amino acids. Germline V CDR1 and CDR2: SEHNR, FQNEAQ (reference sequence). This chain's CDR3 is CASSLLRTGPTGELFF. As DNA, the CDR3 is TGTGCCAGCAGCCTTCTACGTACAGGGCCCACCGGGGAGCTGTTTTTT.

V and J are TRBV4-2 and TRBJ2-5, with 9 positions matching TRBD2. Germline V gene data show CDR1 as LGHNA and CDR2 as YNFKEQ. The CDR3 spans 17 residues. V lost 0 bases and J lost 11; bases outside the gene matches: 16. The CDR3 DNA reads TGTGCCAGCAGCCAAGATCCAGCTAGCGGGACCCTATTGGAGCAGTACTTC. This translates into CASSQDPASGTLLEQYF.